This T cell receptor (beta chain) was recorded in a study of T-cell reconstitution after alpha-beta-depleted transplantation in children. CDR3 length: 18 residues. Germline V gene data show CDR1 as MGHRA and CDR2 as YSYEKL. V lost 3 bases and J lost 3, with 20 bases in between. Researchers prepared the TCRbeta library using unique molecular identifiers, the study reports. TCRdb reanalysed the PCR reads using MiXCR and keeps one entry per CDR3 protein. This table holds some 310,000 distinct CDR3 sequences, over 20% found once. Sequencing was performed on PBMCs, mostly from graft donor cells, taken 180 days after TCRalphabeta/CD19-depleted stem cell transplant. The TCR sequence derives from a male patient younger than 18 who had a stem cell transplant for acute lymphoblastic leukemia, so the T cells may come from the graft donor. This rearrangement joins TRBV4-1 to TRBJ2-2; D might be TRBD1 (5 bases). CDR3 residues: CASSHPRTPPRYTGELFF. The DNA of the CDR3 is TGCGCCAGCAGCCACCCCAGGACACCTCCGAGGTACACCGGGGAGCTGTTTTTT.